The rows below give T cell receptor beta chains drawn from one sample of a study of CD8 T cells in Susac syndrome. In TCRdb, the immunoSEQ multiplex PCR reads were re-called with MiXCR into one record per CDR3 protein. The sample consists of 75,000 to 100,000 distinct CDR3 sequences, approximately 94% of them appearing once. The sample was CD8+ T cells from PBMCs. The receptor set was obtained from a human donor in good health. The CDR3 runs from the conserved cysteine through the conserved F or W. The D gene is left open where the match is weak. Some rows mark clone size as missing; the rest say once, few, many or name a class of expanded clone.

D gene,J gene,clone size,V gene,CDR3 length,CDR3 DNA,CDR3 protein
-,TRBJ2-1,-,TRBV6-2/TRBV6-3,13,TGTGCCAGCAGTGGGGGACTCAGGAATGAGCAGTTCTTC,CASSGGLRNEQFF
-,TRBJ1-5,-,TRBV6-1,12,TGTGCCAGCAGGGGTTGGGATCAGCCCCAGCATTTT,CASRGWDQPQHF
TRBD1,TRBJ1-2,-,TRBV27,15,TGTGCCAGCAGACCAGGGGGCGCAGGGATCTATGGCTACACCTTC,CASRPGGAGIYGYTF
TRBD2,TRBJ2-7,-,TRBV5-1,14,TGCGCCAGCAGCTCGTCCGGGACTACCTTCGAGCAGTACTTC,CASSSSGTTFEQYF
-,TRBJ2-3,-,TRBV7-9,17,TGTGCCAGCAGCTTAGCGGACTCGTCTCCTAGCACAGATACGCAGTATTTT,CASSLADSSPSTDTQYF
-,TRBJ1-3,-,TRBV6-2/TRBV6-3,16,TGTGCCAGCAGTTACTCCCCAAGGACCTCTGGAAACACCATATATTTT,CASSYSPRTSGNTIYF
-,TRBJ2-5,-,TRBV27,14,TGTGCCAGCAGTCGGCTCGGGGGCGAGCGGACCCAGTACTTC,CASSRLGGERTQYF
TRBD1,TRBJ1-2,-,TRBV29-1,13,TGCAGCGTTGACCAGGGGGTGGGCTATGGCTACACCTTC,CSVDQGVGYGYTF
TRBD2,TRBJ2-1,once,TRBV24-1,16,TGTGCCACCAGTGATCGTAGCGGGGGGCCCGCCAATGAGCAGTTCTTC,CATSDRSGGPANEQFF
-,TRBJ1-5,-,TRBV4-1,16,TGCGCCAGCAGCCAAGGGGGCAGTATCAGCAATCAGCCCCAGCATTTT,CASSQGGSISNQPQHF
-,TRBJ1-1,-,TRBV4-3,15,TGCGCCAGCAGCCAAACAGACAGCACGAACACTGAAGCTTTCTTT,CASSQTDSTNTEAFF
TRBD1,TRBJ2-7,-,TRBV4-3,15,TGCGCCAGCAGCCAGGATTTTGGACAGGGCTACGAGCAGTACTTC,CASSQDFGQGYEQYF
-,TRBJ2-1,-,TRBV30,15,TGTGCCTGGAGTGTACTATCGTCCGGGTACAATGAGCAGTTCTTC,CAWSVLSSGYNEQFF
TRBD1,TRBJ2-3,-,TRBV7-2,15,TGTGCCAGCACGAGACGACAGGGGAGCACAGATACGCAGTATTTT,CASTRRQGSTDTQYF
-,TRBJ2-5,-,TRBV4-3,16,TGCGCCAGCAGCCCCCGGGAATTCGCTAGCCAAGAGACCCAGTACTTC,CASSPREFASQETQYF
TRBD1,TRBJ2-2,-,TRBV5-1,16,TGCGCCAGCAGCAACGGACAGGGGATAACTAGGGAGGAGCTGTTTTTT,CASSNGQGITREELFF
-,TRBJ2-5,-,TRBV14,15,TGTGCCAGCAGCCGAGGGCTTGGGGGGCCAGAGACCCAGTACTTC,CASSRGLGGPETQYF
-,TRBJ2-3,-,TRBV10-3,14,TGTGCCATCAGTGAGGGCCCAAACACAGATACGCAGTATTTT,CAISEGPNTDTQYF
-,TRBJ1-1,-,TRBV6-5,13,TGTGCCAGCGGCCGTCCGTTGAACACTGAAGCTTTCTTT,CASGRPLNTEAFF
-,TRBJ2-6,-,TRBV29-1,16,TGCAGCGTTGACGGGACTGATCTCTCTGGGGCCAACGTCCTGACTTTC,CSVDGTDLSGANVLTF
-,TRBJ1-5,-,TRBV7-9,14,TGTGCCAGCAGCGGGCCCAGGAACGATCAGCCCCAGCATTTT,CASSGPRNDQPQHF
-,TRBJ2-2,-,TRBV9,14,TGTGCCAGCAGCGTTCAGGGAGTACCCGGGGAGCTGTTTTTT,CASSVQGVPGELFF
-,TRBJ2-2,-,TRBV7-9,12,TGTGCCAGCAGCGCCAAGCCCGGGGAGCTGTTTTTT,CASSAKPGELFF
-,TRBJ2-1,-,TRBV6-2/TRBV6-3,13,TGTGCCAGCAGTTACTCGAGGACGGGGGTGCAGTTCTTC,CASSYSRTGVQFF
-,TRBJ2-2,once,TRBV28,13,TGTGCCAGCAGGGTTCGGAGGGCCGGGGAGCTGTTTTTT,CASRVRRAGELFF
TRBD1,TRBJ2-1,-,TRBV7-9,15,TGTGCCAGCAGCATTAGACAGGGGAAACACAATGAGCAGTTCTTC,CASSIRQGKHNEQFF
TRBD1,TRBJ1-5,-,TRBV30,14,TGTGCCTGGACAGGGGGCTCCAGCAATCAGCCCCAGCATTTT,CAWTGGSSNQPQHF
-,TRBJ1-1,-,TRBV23-1,19,TGCGCCAGCAGTCAATCGGGGGTAGTGAGAGGGGAGAGAGACACTGAAGCTTTCTTT,CASSQSGVVRGERDTEAFF
-,TRBJ2-5,-,TRBV19,15,TGTGCCAGTAGTATAGAAGGTTCAGAGTTGGAGACCCAGTACTTC,CASSIEGSELETQYF
-,TRBJ1-1,-,TRBV27,13,TGTGCCAGCAGCCCCTTGTCGGGGTGGCTGGCTTTCTTT,CASSPLSGWLAFF
TRBD2,TRBJ2-5,-,TRBV4-3,15,TGCGCCAGCAGCCAAAGCGGGGGATACCAAGAGACCCAGTACTTC,CASSQSGGYQETQYF
TRBD1,TRBJ1-2,-,TRBV4-1,15,TGCGCCAGCAGCCAAGTTCCAGGGGGCGGCTATGGCTACACCTTC,CASSQVPGGGYGYTF
TRBD2,TRBJ2-1,-,TRBV29-1,10,TGCAGCGTCCCAGCGGGAGGAGAGTTCTTC,CSVPAGGEFF
-,TRBJ2-3,-,TRBV28,14,TGTGCCAGCAGTCCGGGACTGAGGACAGATACGCAGTATTTT,CASSPGLRTDTQYF
-,TRBJ2-1,-,TRBV28,15,TGTGCCAGCAGTTTATTACGGGCACCATACAATGAGCAGTTCTTC,CASSLLRAPYNEQFF
TRBD2,TRBJ2-3,few,TRBV4-3,18,TGCGCCAGCAGCCAAGAAATAGCGGGGGGACTCAGCACAGATACGCAGTATTTT,CASSQEIAGGLSTDTQYF
-,TRBJ1-2,-,TRBV5-6,12,TGTGCCAGCAGCCCCGGACAGTTTGGCTACACCTTC,CASSPGQFGYTF
TRBD2,TRBJ2-5,-,TRBV6-2/TRBV6-3,15,TGTGCCAGCAGTTTATGGACTAGCGGAGCTGGGACCCAGTACTTC,CASSLWTSGAGTQYF
-,TRBJ1-5,-,TRBV27,14,TGTGCCAGCAGTTTTTCGCGAAACGGTCAGCCCCAGCATTTT,CASSFSRNGQPQHF
-,TRBJ1-5,-,TRBV20-1,15,TGCAGTGCTTCGGGGACCTGGGAGAGCAATCAGCCCCAGCATTTT,CSASGTWESNQPQHF
TRBD1,TRBJ2-1,-,TRBV30,15,TGTGCCTGGAGTCCATCCGGGACAGCTTACAATGAGCAGTTCTTC,CAWSPSGTAYNEQFF
-,TRBJ2-5,-,TRBV9,15,TGTGCCAGCAGCGTAGAGGCAGGGGCCCAAGAGACCCAGTACTTC,CASSVEAGAQETQYF
TRBD2,TRBJ2-3,-,TRBV20-1,11,TGCAGTGCTAGGGGACTAGCAGCCCAGTATTTT,CSARGLAAQYF
-,TRBJ2-3,-,TRBV7-9,14,TGTGCCAGCACCCGGGGCCAGGGCACAGATACGCAGTATTTT,CASTRGQGTDTQYF
TRBD1,TRBJ2-1,once,TRBV7-9,15,TGTGCCAGCAGCCATCGACAGGGTGGCTACAATGAGCAGTTCTTC,CASSHRQGGYNEQFF
-,TRBJ1-1,-,TRBV29-1,12,TGCAGCGTTGGTTGGTCTACGACTGAAGCTTTCTTT,CSVGWSTTEAFF
-,TRBJ1-2,-,TRBV27,14,TGTGCCAGCAGAACAGGGTCTTTGTCCTATGGCTACACCTTC,CASRTGSLSYGYTF
-,TRBJ2-1,once,TRBV3-1,17,TGTGCCAGCAGCCAAGATACATGGGGGGTCCTCACAGGTGAGCAGTTCTTC,CASSQDTWGVLTGEQFF